This T cell receptor beta chain was found in a study of T cell responses to AZD1222 COVID-19 vaccine. General observations from the study: White British ancestry dominated among donors, who included more females, and clonal diversity was possibly underestimated. Sampled repertoires all dated from after the peak T cell response. Spike-specific TCRs gained breadth and depth after people received two AZD1222 doses. Just a handful of AZD1222 recipients tested seropositive at baseline.

TCRdb's copy holds only in-frame clones and misses some; the assay was immunoSEQ multiplex PCR. The sample includes around 150,000 clones, 90% to 95% seen only once; the top ten take approximately 1.2%. Regarding this clone: Antigen specificity is unknown.

The specimen was peripheral blood, collected 28 days after the second AZD1222 dose. The TCR was taken from an adult who received the AZD1222 COVID-19 vaccine.

DNA of the CDR3: TGTGCCTGGAATCGGCAGGGAAAGGGTCAGCCCCAGCATTTT. Protein sequence: CAWNRQGKGQPQHF. The chain is built from TRBV30 and TRBJ1-5, with D tentatively TRBD1 (5 bases). The CDR3 covers 14 residues. With 4 bases removed from V and 6 bases from J, the gap between germline ends came to 16 bases. CDR1 is GTSNPN and CDR2 is SVGIG in the germline V gene (reference sequence).